This T cell receptor (beta chain) was found in a study of vaccination effects on CD4 cells after COVID-19 (dated by TCRdb to between 2021 and 2023). A note on the overall study: Each participant got two doses of an mRNA SARS-CoV-2 vaccine, either BNT162b2 or mRNA-1273. SARS-CoV-2 spike-specific CD4+ TCR repertoires from before and after mRNA vaccination were compared in COVID-19 convalescent patients and in infection-naive vaccine recipients. A total of 10 COVID-19 convalescent patients and a handful of SARS-CoV-2-naive healthy vaccine recipients were included in the full study. In the study, cultures from other donors were sequenced using the Oncomine TCR Beta short-read assay on an Illumina iSeq 100. The paper's findings and limits, for the study overall: Marked clonal contraction was observed in both infection-induced and vaccine-induced clones at late post-vaccination timepoints, consistent with waning T cell responses. In healthy vaccine recipients, vaccine-induced clones were almost all SARS-CoV-2 mono-reactive, with only 1 of 255 being cross-reactive with common cold coronaviruses. The study was limited by a small number of convalescent patients and lacked early post-infection timepoints.

About this clone: The antigen it binds to is not known. No base quality values were provided; no much bigger clone lies one nucleotide off.

Measured from the cysteine to the phenylalanine, the CDR3 is 15 residues long. CDR3 DNA only is kept here, 45 bases in frame from base 1. The germline V gene supplies CDR1 MNHEY and CDR2 SVGAGI. V was cut back by 6 bases and J by 1 base, leaving a gap of 14 bases between them. In the ViraFEST assay, PBMC were stimulated with viral peptide pools, and TCR sequencing was then used to find antigen-specific CD4+ T cell clonotypes based on their expansion. After 10 days of culture, CD4+ T cells were isolated with the EasySep CD4+ T cell isolation kit. Healthy vaccine recipients had no prior SARS-CoV-2 infection, confirmed by negative nucleocapsid antibodies before and after vaccination. Each well held around 1.9 million PBMC cultured in IMDM containing roughly 5% human AB serum, 8.5 to 10 IU/ml IL-2 and gentamicin, along with roughly 10 ug/ml peptides. Half of the culture medium was replaced with fresh IL-2-containing medium on days 3 and 7. Unless noted otherwise, every peptide stimulation condition was cultured in triplicate wells. PBMC were separated from whole blood using Ficoll-Paque Plus gradient centrifugation and were then either cryopreserved at -140C or used fresh. The overlapping peptide pools covered the spike proteins of SARS-CoV-2 and of the common cold coronaviruses HCoV-NL63, HCoV-OC43 and HCoV-229E. Genomic DNA was extracted from cultured CD4+ T cells with the QIAamp micro DNA kit.

Receptor libraries were prepared by the immunoSEQ multiplex PCR assay. DNA from the cultured, isolated CD4+ T cells was subjected to TCR beta CDR3 sequencing. The paper's data handling went like this. Non-productive TCR sequences were discarded, and reads were trimmed to the CDR3 region, with only CDR3s of 7 or more amino acids retained. Antigen-specific clonotypes were identified with the MANAFEST web app by comparing expansion in peptide wells against reference cultures. To count as positive, a clone had to show expansion at FDR<0.05 compared with the reference and with all other wells, an odds ratio above 5, and a frequency above 0.1% in two replicate wells. Cross-reactive clonotypes were defined as significantly expanded in SARS-CoV-2 spike wells and in at least one common cold coronavirus spike condition. Levenshtein distance calculated with the stringdist R package was used to assess CDR3 similarity, and unrooted trees were constructed with ape in R 3.6.1. TCRdb retrieved this table from immuneACCESS and kept in-frame rearrangements only. Not all clones are present; in checked studies, unresolved V genes account for under half, and no reason is known for the remainder. D and trimming come from the DNA, and the V and J calls and clone size come from that table. A total of about 73,000 clones appear in this sample, approximately 75% of them only once. 2.5% to 3% of the sample goes to the ten largest clones.

The receptor was isolated from a human donor who received a COVID-19 vaccine. The receptor chain draws on TRBV6-5 and TRBJ2-3; the D gene could be either TRBD1 or TRBD2, each agreeing at 5 bases. This specimen was CD4+ T cells from PBMCs cultured with HCoV-NL63 spike peptides, taken before COVID-19 vaccination. Per the publication, the cell subset or site label means: HCoV-NL63 spike overlapping peptide pool stimulation. The CDR3 is CASSWGPGGTDTQYF. The nucleotides read TGTGCCAGCAGCTGGGGACCCGGGGGCACAGATACGCAGTATTTT.